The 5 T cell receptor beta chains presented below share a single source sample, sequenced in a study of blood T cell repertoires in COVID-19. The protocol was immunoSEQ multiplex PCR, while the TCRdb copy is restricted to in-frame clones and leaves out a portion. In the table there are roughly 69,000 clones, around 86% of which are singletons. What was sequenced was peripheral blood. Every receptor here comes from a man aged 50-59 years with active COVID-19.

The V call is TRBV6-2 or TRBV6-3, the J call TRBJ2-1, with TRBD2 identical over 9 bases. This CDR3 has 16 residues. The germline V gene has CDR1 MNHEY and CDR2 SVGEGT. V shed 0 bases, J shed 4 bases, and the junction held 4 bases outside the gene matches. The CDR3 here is CASSYSGGGVYNEQFF. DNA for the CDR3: TGTGCCAGCAGTTACTCTGGCGGGGGGGTATACAATGAGCAGTTCTTC.

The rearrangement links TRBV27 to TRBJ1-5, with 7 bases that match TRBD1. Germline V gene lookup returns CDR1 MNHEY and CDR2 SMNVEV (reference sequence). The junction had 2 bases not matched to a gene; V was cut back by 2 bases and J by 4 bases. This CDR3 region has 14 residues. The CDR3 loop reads CASSLAGGNQPQHF. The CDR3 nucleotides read TGTGCCAGCAGTTTAGCAGGGGGAAATCAGCCCCAGCATTTT.

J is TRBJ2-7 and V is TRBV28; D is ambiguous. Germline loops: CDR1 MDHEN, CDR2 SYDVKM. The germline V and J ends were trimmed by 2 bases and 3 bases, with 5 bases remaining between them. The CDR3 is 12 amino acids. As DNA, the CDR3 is TGTGCCAGCAGTTTAGCGTACTACGAGCAGTACTTC. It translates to CASSLAYYEQYF.

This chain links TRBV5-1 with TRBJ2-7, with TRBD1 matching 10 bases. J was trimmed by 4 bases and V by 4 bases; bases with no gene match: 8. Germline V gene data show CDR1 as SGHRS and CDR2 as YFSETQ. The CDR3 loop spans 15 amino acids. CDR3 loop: CASSISGQGKYEQYF. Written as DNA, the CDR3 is TGCGCCAGCAGCATTTCGGGACAGGGGAAATACGAGCAGTACTTC.

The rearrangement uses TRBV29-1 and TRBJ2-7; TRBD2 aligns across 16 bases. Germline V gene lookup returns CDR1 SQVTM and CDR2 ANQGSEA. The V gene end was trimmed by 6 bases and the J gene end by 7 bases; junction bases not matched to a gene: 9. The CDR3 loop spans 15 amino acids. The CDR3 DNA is TGCAGCGTCTTCTTCGGGACTAGCGGGAGGGATGAGCAGTACTTC. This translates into CSVFFGTSGRDEQYF.